This T cell receptor beta chain was captured by sequencing in a study of shared clonotypes between healthy human individuals. Across the study: The composition of the donors was a couple of women and a few men aged 18 to 49.

Germline trimming cut 3 bases from V and 4 bases from J; bases unmatched to any gene: 4. Germline V gene data show CDR1 as MNHEY and CDR2 as SVGAGI. The CDR3 runs 14 residues. The genomic DNA of each subset was split evenly across several immunoSEQ plates. The method was immunoSEQ multiplex PCR; TCRdb's version includes in-frame clones alone and lacks a portion of them. The sample holds about 2 million clones, less than 95% seen once. As concerns this clone: In the same sample, other DNA sequences code for this CDR3.

The naive CD8 fraction comprised CD45RO-negative cells positively selected for CCR7 and excluded terminally differentiated effector memory CD45RA+ cells. Sequencing used naive CD8+ T cells sorted from blood. The TCR sequence derives from a man between 18 and 35 years old in good health. The chain joins TRBV6-5 to TRBJ2-7, with TRBD1 matching over 9 bases. The CDR3 spells CASSYDRGAYEQYF. The CDR3 coding sequence is TGTGCCAGCAGTTATGACAGGGGGGCATACGAGCAGTACTTC.